This TCR beta chain was sequenced during a study of early T cells in non-severe SARS-CoV-2 infection. Individual cDNA molecules received unique molecular identifiers during library preparation. One entry per CDR3 protein results from TCRdb running MiXCR on the 5' RACE reads. The sample yields 90,000 to 120,000 distinct CDR3 sequences, around 10% seen once. Germline V gene lookup returns CDR1 DFQATT and CDR2 SNEGSKA (reference sequence). The CDR3 is 15 amino acids. V was cut by 1 base and J by 4 bases, with 13 bases left in between. There are many counts of this clonotype. The chain joins TRBV20-1 to TRBJ2-2; D possibly corresponds to TRBD2 (5 bases). The receptor was derived from an adult who was a healthcare worker with PCR-confirmed SARS-CoV-2 infection or an uninfected control (not recorded which). The sequenced sample was whole blood. The CDR3, as DNA: TGCAGTGCTAGAGGGGAGAGTCCAATCACCGGGGAGCTGTTTTTT. Translation gives CSARGESPITGELFF.